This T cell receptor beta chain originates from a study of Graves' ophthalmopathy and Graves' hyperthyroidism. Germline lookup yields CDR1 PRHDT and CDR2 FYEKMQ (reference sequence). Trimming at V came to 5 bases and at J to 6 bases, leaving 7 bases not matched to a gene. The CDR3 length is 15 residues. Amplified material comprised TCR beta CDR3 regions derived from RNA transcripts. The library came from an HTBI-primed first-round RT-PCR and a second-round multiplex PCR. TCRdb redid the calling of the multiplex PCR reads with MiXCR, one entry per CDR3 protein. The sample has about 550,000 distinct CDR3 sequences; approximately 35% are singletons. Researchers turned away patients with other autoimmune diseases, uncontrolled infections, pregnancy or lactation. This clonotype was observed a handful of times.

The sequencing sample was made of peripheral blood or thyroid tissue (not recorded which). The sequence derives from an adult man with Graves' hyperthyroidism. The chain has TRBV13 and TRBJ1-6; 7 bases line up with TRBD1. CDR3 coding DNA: TGTGCCAGCAGCATCGGGACAGCCCTTAATTCACCCCTCCACTTT. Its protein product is CASSIGTALNSPLHF.